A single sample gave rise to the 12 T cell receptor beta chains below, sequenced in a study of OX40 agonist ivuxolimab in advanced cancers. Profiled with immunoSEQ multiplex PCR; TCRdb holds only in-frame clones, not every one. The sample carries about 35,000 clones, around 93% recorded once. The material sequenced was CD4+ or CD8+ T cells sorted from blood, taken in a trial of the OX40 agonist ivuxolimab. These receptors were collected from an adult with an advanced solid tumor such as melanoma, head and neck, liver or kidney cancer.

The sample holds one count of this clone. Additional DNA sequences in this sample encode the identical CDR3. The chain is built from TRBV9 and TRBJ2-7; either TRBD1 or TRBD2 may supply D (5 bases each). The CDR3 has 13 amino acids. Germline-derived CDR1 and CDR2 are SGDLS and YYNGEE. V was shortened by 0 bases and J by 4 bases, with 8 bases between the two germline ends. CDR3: CASSVGGLYEQYF. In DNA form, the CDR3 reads TGTGCCAGCAGCGTAGGGGGGTTGTACGAGCAGTACTTC.

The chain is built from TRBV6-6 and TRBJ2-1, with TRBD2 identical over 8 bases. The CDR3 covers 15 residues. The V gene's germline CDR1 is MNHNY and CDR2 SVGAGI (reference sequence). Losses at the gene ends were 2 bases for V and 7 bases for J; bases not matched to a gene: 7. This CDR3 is CASSYTQVAGNEQFF. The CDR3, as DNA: TGTGCCAGCAGTTACACCCAAGTAGCGGGGAATGAGCAGTTCTTC.

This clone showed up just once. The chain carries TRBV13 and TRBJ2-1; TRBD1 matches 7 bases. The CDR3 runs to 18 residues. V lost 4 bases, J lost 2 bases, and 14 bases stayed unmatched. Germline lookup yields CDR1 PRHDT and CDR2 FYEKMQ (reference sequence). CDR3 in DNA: TGTGCCAGCAGCTCGCGCTTCGTGGACAGGATTACCTACAATGAGCAGTTCTTC. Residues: CASSSRFVDRITYNEQFF. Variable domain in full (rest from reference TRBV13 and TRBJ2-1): AAGVIQSPRHLIKEKRETATLKCYPIPRHDTVYWYQQGPGQDPQFLISFYEKMQSDKGSIPDRFSAQQFSDYHSELNMSSLELGDSALYFCASSSRFVDRITYNEQFFGPGTRLTVL.

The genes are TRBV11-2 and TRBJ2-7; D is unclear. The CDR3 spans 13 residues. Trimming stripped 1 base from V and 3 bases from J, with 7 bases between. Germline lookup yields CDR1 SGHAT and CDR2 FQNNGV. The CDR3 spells CASSLVDSYEQYF. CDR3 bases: TGTGCCAGCAGCTTAGTGGATAGCTACGAGCAGTACTTC.

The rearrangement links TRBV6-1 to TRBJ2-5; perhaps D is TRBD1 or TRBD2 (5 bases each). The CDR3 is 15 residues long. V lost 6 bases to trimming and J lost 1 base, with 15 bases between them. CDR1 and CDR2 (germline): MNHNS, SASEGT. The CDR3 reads CASSNIGAAQETQYF. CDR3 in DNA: TGTGCCAGCAGCAACATCGGGGCAGCCCAAGAGACCCAGTACTTC.

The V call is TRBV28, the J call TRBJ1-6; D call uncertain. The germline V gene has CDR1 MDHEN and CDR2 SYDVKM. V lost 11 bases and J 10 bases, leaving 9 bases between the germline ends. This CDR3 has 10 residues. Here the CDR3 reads CAGGWSPLHF. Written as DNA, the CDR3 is TGTGCCGGTGGGTGGTCACCCCTCCACTTT.

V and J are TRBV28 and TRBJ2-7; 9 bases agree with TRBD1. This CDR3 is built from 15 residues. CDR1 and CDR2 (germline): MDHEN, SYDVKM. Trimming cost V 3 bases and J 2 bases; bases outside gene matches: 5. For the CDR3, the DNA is TGTGCCAGCAGTTTGGTGGGACAGGGTCCCTACGAGCAGTACTTC. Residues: CASSLVGQGPYEQYF.

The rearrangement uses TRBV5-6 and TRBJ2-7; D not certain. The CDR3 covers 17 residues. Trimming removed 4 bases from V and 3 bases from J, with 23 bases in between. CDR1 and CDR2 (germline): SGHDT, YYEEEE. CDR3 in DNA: TGTGCCAGCAGCCCTTGGACCACGACCTCGAGGTTCTACGAGCAGTACTTC. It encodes CASSPWTTTSRFYEQYF.

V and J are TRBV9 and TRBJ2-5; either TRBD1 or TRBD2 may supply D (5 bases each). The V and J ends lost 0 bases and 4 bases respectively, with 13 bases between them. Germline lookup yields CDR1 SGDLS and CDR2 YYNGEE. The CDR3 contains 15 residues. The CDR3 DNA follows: TGTGCCAGCAGCGTAGAGGGAGAGGGGCGAGAGACCCAGTACTTC. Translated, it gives CASSVEGEGRETQYF.

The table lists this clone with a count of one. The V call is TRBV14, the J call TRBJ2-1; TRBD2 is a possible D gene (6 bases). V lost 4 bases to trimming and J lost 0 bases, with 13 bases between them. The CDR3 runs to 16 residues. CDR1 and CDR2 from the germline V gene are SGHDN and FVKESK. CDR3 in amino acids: CASSRFGGGSYNEQFF. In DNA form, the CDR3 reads TGTGCCAGCAGCCGGTTTGGGGGAGGCTCCTACAATGAGCAGTTCTTC.

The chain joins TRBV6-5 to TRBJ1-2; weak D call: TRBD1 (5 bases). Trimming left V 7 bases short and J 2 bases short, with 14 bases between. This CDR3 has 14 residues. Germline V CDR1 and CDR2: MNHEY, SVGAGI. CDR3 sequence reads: CASTSEGLNYGYTF. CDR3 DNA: TGTGCCAGCACCTCCGAGGGACTGAACTATGGCTACACCTTC.

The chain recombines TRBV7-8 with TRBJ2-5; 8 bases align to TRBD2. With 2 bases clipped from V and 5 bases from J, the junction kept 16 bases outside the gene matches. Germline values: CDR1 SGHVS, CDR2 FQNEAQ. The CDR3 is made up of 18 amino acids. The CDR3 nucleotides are TGTGCCAGCAGCTTAAGTTTTATTAGGACTAGCTTCCCTGAGACCCAGTACTTC. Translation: CASSLSFIRTSFPETQYF.